What follows are 16 T cell receptor beta chains derived from one specimen sequenced in a study of post-analysis software for immune sequencing data. Study-wide results and caveats: Patients carried several TRBV segments more frequently than controls did, and TRBV5-6, TRBV5-1 and TRBV20-1 were among them.

The antigens these receptors bind are not known. The TCR beta cDNA libraries contained unique molecular identifiers. TCRdb reanalysed the PCR reads using MiXCR and keeps one entry per CDR3 protein. The sample includes about 400,000 distinct CDR3 sequences, approximately 38% of them seen just once. Sequencing was done on a sample of blood. The origin of the receptors is a girl between 5 and 17 years old with multiple sclerosis.

The genes are TRBV27 and TRBJ1-2; maybe TRBD1 (5 bases). CDR1 and CDR2 from the germline V gene are MNHEY and SMNVEV (reference sequence). V dropped 5 bases and J dropped 1 base, with 8 bases sitting between them. The length of the CDR3 is 13 residues. Here the CDR3 DNA reads TGTGCCAGCAGTGTGACAGTTAACTATGGCTACACCTTC. The encoded protein is CASSVTVNYGYTF.

This rearrangement joins TRBV12-3 or TRBV12-4 to TRBJ1-5; the match to TRBD1 covers 7 bases. V lost 6 bases, J lost 4 bases, and 6 bases stayed unmatched. The CDR3 is made up of 14 amino acids. This CDR3 is CASSIGQANQPQHF. The DNA of the CDR3 is TGTGCCAGCAGCATAGGACAGGCGAATCAGCCCCAGCATTTT.

This chain connects TRBV18 to TRBJ1-5, with no clear D. The CDR3 loop spans 15 amino acids. Trimming cost V 6 bases and J 2 bases, with 14 bases left between them. Germline CDR1 is KGHSH and CDR2 is LQKENI. The CDR3 loop reads CASSTIGGGNQPQHF. The CDR3 nucleotides read TGTGCCAGCTCGACCATCGGCGGGGGCAATCAGCCCCAGCATTTT.

V usage is TRBV19 and J usage is TRBJ2-1; a possible D gene is TRBD2 (6 bases). This CDR3 contains 16 residues. Per the germline V gene, CDR1 is LNHDA and CDR2 is SQIVND (reference sequence). Trimming removed 3 bases at V and 0 bases at J, with 12 bases between. The CDR3 nucleotides are TGTGCCAGTAGTATCCGTCGGGGGTCCTCCTACAATGAGCAGTTCTTC. Translation: CASSIRRGSSYNEQFF.

The V and J genes are TRBV28 and TRBJ2-1, with D possibly matching TRBD1 (7 bases). Germline V lookup: CDR1 MDHEN, CDR2 SYDVKM. V shed 4 bases and J shed 7 bases, with 20 bases lying between them. This CDR3 has 16 amino acids. The CDR3 nucleotides are TGTGCCAGCAGTTCTAAGGGCAGGGGGGTATGGAATGAGCAGTTCTTC. Translation gives CASSSKGRGVWNEQFF.

J is TRBJ2-7 and V is TRBV13, with 9 nucleotides matching TRBD2. CDR3 length equals 14 residues. The ends lost 8 bases at V and 0 bases at J; junction bases unmatched: 5. Germline CDR1 PRHDT, CDR2 FYEKMQ (reference sequence). The CDR3: CASELAGTSYEQYF. The CDR3 DNA sequence: TGTGCCAGCGAGCTAGCGGGGACCTCCTACGAGCAGTACTTC.

The chain carries TRBV7-8 and TRBJ2-7; 14 positions match TRBD2. Per germline, CDR1 SGHVS and CDR2 FQNEAQ. The CDR3 length is 19 residues. Trimming took 5 bases from V and 2 from J; bases not matched to a gene: 14. The chain's CDR3 is CASSLPLGTSGSIPYEQYF. CDR3 DNA: TGTGCCAGCAGCCTCCCCCTCGGGACTAGCGGGAGCATTCCCTACGAGCAGTACTTC.

Only a few counts were recorded for this clonotype. The chain recombines TRBV12-3 or TRBV12-4 with TRBJ2-3; TRBD2 might be the D (6 bases). The CDR3 has 15 amino acids. V was cut by 4 bases and J by 6 bases, with 17 bases left in between. The CDR3: CASSWRGYTHDTQYF. DNA of the CDR3: TGTGCCAGCAGTTGGCGGGGTTACACACACGATACGCAGTATTTT.

This clonotype was counted between two and nine times. The rearrangement joins TRBV20-1 to TRBJ2-5; 9 positions agree with TRBD2. This CDR3 is built from 16 residues. Per the germline V gene, CDR1 is DFQATT and CDR2 is SNEGSKA (reference sequence). Losses at the gene ends were 4 bases for V and 5 bases for J; bases not matched to a gene: 14. CDR3 in amino acids: CSAKILAGRGGETQYF. CDR3 bases: TGCAGTGCTAAAATACTAGCGGGTCGGGGAGGGGAGACCCAGTACTTC.

The chain links TRBV5-1 to TRBJ2-3, with a tentative D call TRBD1 (5 bases). The CDR3 consists of 17 residues. The germline CDR1 and CDR2 sequences are SGHRS and YFSETQ. V gave up 0 bases and J gave up 2 bases, with 16 bases separating them. As DNA, the CDR3 is TGCGCCAGCAGCTTGGTTTACAAGACAGCAGTCACAGATACGCAGTATTTT. Encoded protein: CASSLVYKTAVTDTQYF.

This clonotype has only a few counts. The gene calls are TRBV6-6 and TRBJ2-5, with D possibly matching TRBD1 (5 bases). Germline-derived CDR1 and CDR2 are MNHNY and SVGAGI (reference sequence). V was cut by 2 bases and J by 1 base, with 11 bases left in between. The CDR3 has 15 residues. CDR3 in DNA: TGTGCCAGCAGTTACGGAAGGGGTATCCAAGAGACCCAGTACTTC. Translating gives CASSYGRGIQETQYF.

This clonotype was seen only a few times. This chain joins TRBV27 and TRBJ2-7; D remains ambiguous. V lost 6 bases and J lost 6, with 15 bases in between. Germline CDR1 and CDR2: MNHEY and SMNVEV (reference sequence). This CDR3 is 13 amino acids long. CDR3: CASSTPGSLEQYF. CDR3 DNA sequence: TGTGCCAGCAGCACCCCTGGGTCCCTCGAGCAGTACTTC.

V and J are TRBV5-1 and TRBJ2-3; TRBD2 matches 10 bases. The CDR3 runs to 16 residues. CDR1 and CDR2 (germline): SGHRS, YFSETQ. V dropped 4 bases and J dropped 1; count of bases not matched to a gene: 6. The CDR3 is CASSAELAGRTDTQYF. In DNA form, the CDR3 reads TGCGCCAGCAGCGCCGAACTAGCGGGGCGCACAGATACGCAGTATTTT.

The chain carries TRBV27 and TRBJ1-5, with 7 positions matching TRBD1. Germline CDR1 MNHEY, CDR2 SMNVEV (reference sequence). V shed 8 bases and J 4 bases; nucleotides not matched to a gene: 8. The CDR3 loop spans 14 amino acids. The CDR3 is CASRRQGSNQPQHF. The CDR3 bases are TGTGCCAGCCGCCGACAGGGATCAAATCAGCCCCAGCATTTT.

The chain links TRBV20-1 to TRBJ1-4; 9 bases fit TRBD1. V shed 3 bases, J shed 8 bases, and the junction held 4 bases outside the gene matches. This CDR3 has 13 amino acids. Looked up from germline, CDR1 is DFQATT and CDR2 is SNEGSKA (reference sequence). The DNA for the CDR3 is TGCAGTGCTAGTGGACAGGGGAGAGAAAAACTGTTTTTT. This codes for CSASGQGREKLFF.

This clonotype appeared once. This chain joins TRBV20-1 and TRBJ2-7; D not certain. V lost 5 bases and J 0 bases, leaving 17 bases between the germline ends. Germline lookup yields CDR1 DFQATT and CDR2 SNEGSKA (reference sequence). This CDR3 spans 15 amino acids. Here the CDR3 reads CSAWDSRVSSYEQYF. CDR3 nucleotides: TGCAGTGCTTGGGATAGCCGTGTCTCCTCCTACGAGCAGTACTTC.